This T cell receptor (beta chain) was recorded in a study of shared clonotypes between healthy human individuals. The method was immunoSEQ multiplex PCR; TCRdb's version includes in-frame clones alone and lacks a portion of them. The table lists about 2.4 million clones, around nine tenths of them singletons. The CDR3 consists of 17 residues. The source material was naive CD4+ T cells sorted from blood. Sample subset: CD45RA+ positively selected. The origin of this receptor is a man aged 18 to 29 in good health. This rearrangement joins TRBV21-1 to TRBJ2-7; TRBD2, as called in the table, went unchecked against the DNA. TRBV21-1 is a pseudogene locus. The CDR3 protein is CASSKVEDGGRAEEQYF. The CDR3 DNA follows: TGTGCCAGCAGCAAAGTAGAAGATGGCGGGAGGGCCGAAGAGCAGTACTTC.